The subject of this entry is one TCR beta chain. Its antigen remains unknown. The data belong to a study of vaccination effects on CD4 cells after COVID-19. Overall study context: Median timing of post-vaccine samples was 72 days after the second dose.

Using viral peptide pools, the ViraFEST assay grew out antigen-specific CD4+ T cells prior to sequencing. Having been cultured for under twelve days, the cells underwent CD4+ T cell isolation. Either the BNT162b2 or mRNA-1273 vaccine was given to participants in two doses. The ends were cut back, 0 bases at V and 6 bases at J, with 14 bases in the middle. Germline V gene data show CDR1 as SGHTA and CDR2 as FQGNSA. The CDR3 consists of 16 residues. Profiled with immunoSEQ multiplex PCR; TCRdb holds only in-frame clones, not every one. The repertoire holds over 25,000 clones, with 75% to 80% as singletons.

The sequence was obtained from a human donor who received a COVID-19 vaccine. Some clones in this sample may be carry-over from other donors' samples. The J gene is TRBJ2-2, the V gene TRBV7-2, with D tentatively TRBD1 or TRBD2 (6 bases each). The sequenced sample was CD4+ T cells from PBMCs cultured with SARS-CoV-2 spike peptides, obtained after COVID-19 vaccination. This CDR3 is CASSLAGGRAAGELFF. CDR3 DNA sequence: TGTGCCAGCAGCTTAGCGGGGGGCAGGGCGGCCGGGGAGCTGTTTTTT.